The rows below give T cell receptor beta chains drawn from one sample of a study of beta chain features in type 1 diabetes. Assay used: immunoSEQ multiplex PCR; TCRdb lists only in-frame clones, some missing. The table has approximately 160,000 clones, over 55% seen once. The specimen sequenced was naive CD4+ T cells from blood. The receptor set was obtained from a man aged 30-40 years with type 1 diabetes. Both conserved end residues are part of each CDR3. Each record gives: J gene, D gene, clone size, V gene, CDR3 protein, CDR3 DNA. D genes are given only for firm matches. Only some rows state a clone size, as once, few, many or a class for expanded clones.

TRBJ2-7 TRBD2 NA TRBV7-2 CASSITSGDSYEQYF TGTGCCAGCAGCATAACTAGCGGAGACTCCTACGAGCAGTACTTC
TRBJ2-3 NA NA TRBV15 CATSRGDAGASPIYTQYF TGTGCCACCAGCAGAGGGGATGCGGGGGCCTCCCCCATCTATACGCAGTATTTT
TRBJ2-7 TRBD2 few TRBV20-1 CSAPRGGEQYF TGCAGTGCCCCTCGGGGGGGCGAGCAGTACTTC
TRBJ2-7 TRBD2 NA TRBV9 CASSVVSGAYEQYF TGTGCCAGCAGCGTAGTCAGCGGGGCTTACGAGCAGTACTTC
TRBJ2-7 NA few TRBV14 CASSQSGRSEQYF TGTGCCAGCAGCCAAAGTGGTCGGTCCGAGCAGTACTTC
TRBJ2-3 NA NA TRBV7-9 CASSFFRPSTDTQYF TGTGCCAGCAGCTTCTTCAGGCCTAGCACAGATACGCAGTATTTT
TRBJ2-3 TRBD1 NA TRBV30 CAWNRGSTDTQYF TGTGCCTGGAACAGGGGGAGCACAGATACGCAGTATTTT
TRBJ2-4 NA NA TRBV7-9 CASRTLAKNIQYF TGTGCCAGCAGGACCTTAGCCAAAAACATTCAGTACTTC
TRBJ2-3 NA NA TRBV7-9 CASSQWRDTQYF TGTGCCAGCAGCCAATGGAGAGATACGCAGTATTTT
TRBJ2-7 NA NA TRBV28 CASTGHHEQYF TGTGCCAGCACAGGGCACCACGAGCAGTACTTC
TRBJ2-3 NA NA TRBV27 CASSPSIGRGTDTQYF TGTGCCAGCAGTCCTTCGATAGGGAGAGGCACAGATACGCAGTATTTT
TRBJ1-3 NA NA TRBV29-1 CSVGTRGGSGNTIYF TGCAGCGTCGGGACGAGGGGCGGATCTGGAAACACCATATATTTT
TRBJ2-5 NA few TRBV6-5 CASSYSMLGETQYF TGTGCCAGCAGTTACTCGATGTTAGGAGAGACCCAGTACTTC
TRBJ2-1 TRBD1 NA TRBV30 CAWSMQGVHEQFF TGTGCCTGGAGTATGCAGGGGGTCCACGAGCAGTTCTTC
TRBJ2-5 NA NA TRBV6-6 CASSYFGQETQYF TGTGCCAGCAGTTACTTCGGCCAAGAGACCCAGTACTTC
TRBJ2-5 NA few TRBV29-1 CSVEAGETQYF TGCAGCGTTGAGGCGGGGGAGACCCAGTACTTC
TRBJ2-3 NA NA TRBV25-1 CASSKTDTQYF TGTGCCAGCAGTAAGACAGATACGCAGTATTTT
TRBJ2-5 TRBD2 NA TRBV18 CASSSRTSGGLQETQYF TGTGCCAGCTCATCCCGGACTAGCGGGGGGCTCCAAGAGACCCAGTACTTC
TRBJ2-6 NA NA TRBV12-2 CASRPVISGANVLTF TGTGCAAGTCGCCCGGTTATCTCTGGGGCCAACGTCCTGACTTTC
TRBJ2-7 TRBD2 NA TRBV13 CASSGTSGGHEQYF TGTGCCAGCAGCGGGACTAGCGGGGGCCACGAGCAGTACTTC
TRBJ1-1 NA NA TRBV20-1 CSGRSTEAFF TGCAGTGGAAGAAGCACTGAAGCTTTCTTT
TRBJ2-5 TRBD2 NA TRBV29-1 CSVPGRGGETQYF TGCAGCGTCCCCGGGAGGGGAGGGGAGACCCAGTACTTC
TRBJ1-1 NA NA TRBV6-6 CASSWRGTEAFF TGTGCCAGCAGTTGGAGGGGTACTGAAGCTTTCTTT
TRBJ2-2 TRBD1 NA TRBV11-2 CASSRDRGITGELFF TGTGCCAGCAGCCGGGACAGGGGAATAACCGGGGAGCTGTTTTTT
TRBJ2-7 NA NA TRBV11-3 CASALTTGSYEQYF TGTGCCAGCGCCCTCACGACAGGCTCCTACGAGCAGTACTTC
TRBJ2-3 NA NA TRBV7-2 CASSLLPTGGPDTQYF TGTGCCAGCAGCTTACTGCCGACTGGAGGTCCAGATACGCAGTATTTT
TRBJ2-2 TRBD1 NA TRBV4-3 CASSLQGAPNTGELFF TGCGCCAGCAGCCTACAGGGGGCCCCGAACACCGGGGAGCTGTTTTTT
TRBJ1-2 NA NA TRBV4-3 CASSQPGGNYGYTF TGCGCCAGCAGCCAACCTGGCGGAAACTATGGCTACACCTTC
TRBJ2-1 NA NA TRBV2 CASSSDSNEQFF TGTGCCAGCTCGAGTGATAGCAATGAGCAGTTCTTC
TRBJ2-3 NA few TRBV5-1 CASSLEGGNSDTQYF TGCGCCAGCAGCTTGGAGGGCGGAAACTCAGATACGCAGTATTTT
TRBJ1-6 TRBD1 NA TRBV9 CASSGGQGAEFSPLHF TGTGCCAGCAGCGGAGGACAGGGGGCCGAATTCTCACCCCTCCACTTT
TRBJ2-1 NA once TRBV20-1 CSGQYNEQFF TGCAGCGGACAGTACAATGAGCAGTTCTTC
TRBJ1-2 NA NA TRBV18 CASSLTAETNYGYTF TGTGCCAGCTCACTAACGGCCGAGACTAACTATGGCTACACCTTC
TRBJ1-1 NA few TRBV29-1 CSVGTGEMNTEAFF TGCAGCGTGGGGACGGGAGAGATGAACACTGAAGCTTTCTTT
TRBJ2-1 NA NA TRBV5-4 CASSLARDSGSYNEQFF TGTGCCAGCAGCTTGGCCCGTGATAGCGGCTCCTACAATGAGCAGTTCTTC
TRBJ2-1 TRBD1 NA TRBV5-4 CASTLTGGNEQFF TGTGCCAGCACCTTGACAGGGGGCAATGAGCAGTTCTTC
TRBJ2-6 NA few TRBV30 CAWLGANVLTF TGTGCCTGGTTGGGGGCCAACGTCCTGACTTTC
TRBJ1-1 NA NA TRBV7-9 CASSLNTEAFF TGTGCCAGCAGCCTGAACACTGAAGCTTTCTTT
TRBJ2-5 NA NA TRBV10-2 CASSDLGVETQYF TGCGCCAGCAGTGATCTGGGGGTTGAGACCCAGTACTTC
TRBJ2-5 TRBD1 NA TRBV10-1 CASSGGTGQETQYF TGCGCCAGCAGCGGCGGGACAGGGCAAGAGACCCAGTACTTC
TRBJ2-7 NA NA TRBV27 CASRSQTFSYEQYF TGTGCCAGCAGGTCGCAGACATTTTCCTACGAGCAGTACTTC
TRBJ1-5 TRBD1 NA TRBV2 CASTPQGRNQPQHF TGTGCCAGCACCCCACAGGGGCGAAATCAGCCCCAGCATTTT
TRBJ2-6 NA NA TRBV4-3 CASSLAHTGPSSGANVLTF TGCGCCAGCAGCCTCGCGCACACAGGACCAAGCTCTGGGGCCAACGTCCTGACTTTC
TRBJ2-3 TRBD1 NA TRBV4-3 CASSQDPINDRVRKYF TGCGCCAGCAGCCAAGATCCGATAAACGACAGGGTAAGGAAGTATTTT
TRBJ2-1 NA NA TRBV18 CASSPQGTRGNEQFF TGTGCCAGCTCACCCCAAGGCACACGCGGTAATGAGCAGTTCTTC